The 2 T cell receptor beta chains below come from one sample, sequenced in a study of T cells in Graves' hyperthyroidism and ophthalmopathy. What was amplified from RNA transcripts were TCR beta CDR3 regions. First-round RT-PCR targeting the TCR CDR3 was performed with the HTBI primer set. TCRdb processed the multiplex PCR reads anew with MiXCR; each CDR3 protein has one entry. The sample carries 400,000 to 550,000 distinct CDR3 sequences, about 15% recorded once. The sequencing sample was made of blood. Source of these receptors: a woman younger than 30 with Graves' hyperthyroidism.

Worth noting for this clonotype: The CDR3 does not end in the conserved phenylalanine or tryptophan, so this is likely a read error. The CDR3 coding sequence is TGTGCCACCAGTGACCCTGGGACAGGGCGGGCCTATGGCTACACCCTC. Its translation: CATSDPGTGRAYGYTL. The rearrangement joins TRBV24-1 to TRBJ1-2, with 9 bases aligning to TRBD1. Germline V gene data show CDR1 as KGHDR and CDR2 as SFDVKD. The CDR3 is 16 amino acids. Trimming removed 4 bases from V and 4 bases from J; junction bases left unmatched: 9.

This clonotype was found many times. J is TRBJ2-5 and V is TRBV6-1, with D hard to call. The CDR3 length is 14 residues. Looked up from germline, CDR1 is MNHNS and CDR2 is SASEGT. Between the trimmed V and J ends, which lost 1 base and 1 base, there was a span of 7 bases. This chain's CDR3 is CASSEGPSQETQYF. CDR3 sequence (DNA): TGTGCCAGCAGTGAAGGGCCTAGCCAAGAGACCCAGTACTTC.